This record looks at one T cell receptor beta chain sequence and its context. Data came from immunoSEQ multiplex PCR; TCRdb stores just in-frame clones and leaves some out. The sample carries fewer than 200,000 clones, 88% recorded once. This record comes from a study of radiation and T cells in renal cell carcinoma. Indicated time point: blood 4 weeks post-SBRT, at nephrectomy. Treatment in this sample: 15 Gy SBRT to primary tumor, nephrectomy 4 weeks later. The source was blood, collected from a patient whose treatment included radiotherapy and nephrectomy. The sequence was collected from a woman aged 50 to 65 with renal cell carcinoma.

The CDR3 DNA sequence: TGTGCCAGCAGCCGCACCGGCGGGGCGAGAGATACGCAGTATTTT. As protein: CASSRTGGARDTQYF. J is TRBJ2-3 and V is TRBV11-3; D might be TRBD2 (6 bases). V lost 5 bases and J lost 5, with 17 bases in between. CDR1 SGHNT and CDR2 YENEEA come from the germline V gene. The CDR3 contains 15 residues.